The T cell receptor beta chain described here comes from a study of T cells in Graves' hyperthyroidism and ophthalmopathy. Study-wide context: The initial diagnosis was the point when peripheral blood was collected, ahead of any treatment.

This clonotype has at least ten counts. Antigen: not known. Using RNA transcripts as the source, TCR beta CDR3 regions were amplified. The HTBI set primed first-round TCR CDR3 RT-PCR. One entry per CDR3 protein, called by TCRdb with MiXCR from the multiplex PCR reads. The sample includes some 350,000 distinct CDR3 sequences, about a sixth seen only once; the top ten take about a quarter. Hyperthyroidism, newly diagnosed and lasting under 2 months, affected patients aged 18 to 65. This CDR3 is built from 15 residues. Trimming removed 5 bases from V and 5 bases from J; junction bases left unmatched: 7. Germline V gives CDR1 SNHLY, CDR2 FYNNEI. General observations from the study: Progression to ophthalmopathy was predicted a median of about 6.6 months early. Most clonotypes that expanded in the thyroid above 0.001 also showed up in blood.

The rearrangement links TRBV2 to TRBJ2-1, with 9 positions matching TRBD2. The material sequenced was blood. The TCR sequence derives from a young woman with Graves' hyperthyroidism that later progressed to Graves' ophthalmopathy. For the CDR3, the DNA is TGTGCCAGCAGTCAGTTAGCGGGAGACAACAATGAGCAGTTCTTC. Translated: CASSQLAGDNNEQFF.